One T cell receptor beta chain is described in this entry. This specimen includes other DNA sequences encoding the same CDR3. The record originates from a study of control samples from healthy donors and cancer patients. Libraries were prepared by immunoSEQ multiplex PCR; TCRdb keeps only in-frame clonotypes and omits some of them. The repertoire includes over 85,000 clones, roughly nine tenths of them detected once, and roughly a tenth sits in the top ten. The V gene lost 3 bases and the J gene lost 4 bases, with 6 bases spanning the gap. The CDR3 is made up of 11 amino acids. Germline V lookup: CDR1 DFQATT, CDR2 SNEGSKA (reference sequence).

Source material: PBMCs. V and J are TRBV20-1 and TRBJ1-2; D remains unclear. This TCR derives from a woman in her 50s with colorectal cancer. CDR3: CSASSSYGYTF. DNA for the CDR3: TGCAGTGCTAGTTCGAGCTATGGCTACACCTTC.